This T cell receptor (beta chain) was sequenced for a study of T-cell memory formation after mild COVID-19. About the research overall: TCR clusters were largely donor specific. General observations from the study: Most CD4+ clones that shrank were in CM and EM, while CD8+ ones turned up in EMRA. Cross-reactive memory appears to have joined, as suggested by some responding clones showing up in pre-infection memory.

Concerning this clonotype itself: Its target is unknown.

TCRdb ran MiXCR on the 5' RACE reads and lists one entry per CDR3 protein. Of more than 400,000 distinct CDR3 sequences listed, 18% are singletons. The receptor was derived from an adult woman who had mild COVID-19 (a few samples of this study predate the infection). Cell type and time point are not known. Source material: PBMCs or a T cell subset sorted from them (not recorded which).

This CDR3 reads CASSQARGGIGTEAFF. In nucleotides, the CDR3 is TGCGCCAGCAGCCAAGCCCGAGGGGGGATAGGCACTGAAGCTTTCTTT. This chain links TRBV4-1 with TRBJ1-1; a possible D gene is TRBD1 (6 bases). The CDR3 loop spans 16 amino acids. CDR1 and CDR2 from the germline V gene are MGHRA and YSYEKL. Trimming took 1 base from V and 4 from J, leaving 16 bases between them.